This TCR beta chain was sequenced for a study of T cell repertoires in cytomegalovirus infection. Study observations and caveats: Using cumulative public TCR beta family frequency, the authors identified those who carried CMV together with the relevant HLA. In two of eight donors, the top clonotype was HLA-C-restricted CMV-specific.

This clonotype was observed a few times. The antigen remains undetermined. CDR1 MGHRA and CDR2 YSYEKL come from the germline V gene. V was shortened by 1 base and J by 5 bases, with 8 bases between the two germline ends. The CDR3 length is 13 residues. TCRdb recomputed calls from the reads with MiXCR, one row per CDR3 protein. The sample lists under 50,000 distinct CDR3 sequences, about 20% occurring once. The sequencing sample was made of PBMCs, sequenced either directly or after in vitro stimulation (not recorded which). The source is a human donor in good health (CMV status not recorded). Some clones in this sample may be carry-over from other donors' samples. The chain combines TRBV4-1 with TRBJ1-1; no definite D call. CDR3 region: CASSQVSGTEAFF. The CDR3 DNA reads as TGCGCCAGCAGCCAAGTTTCGGGGACTGAAGCTTTCTTT.